These T cell receptor beta chains were read from a single sample in a study of cytomegalovirus exposure and HLA in healthy donors. The method was immunoSEQ multiplex PCR; TCRdb's version includes in-frame clones alone and lacks a portion of them. The sample consists of some 150,000 clones, about 82% of them appearing once. The material sequenced was PBMCs. The source of these receptors is a woman aged 30 to 39 in good health and CMV-seropositive. The CDR3 runs from the conserved cysteine through the conserved F or W. D genes are given only for firm matches. Where a row states a size, it is once, few, many or the class of an expanded clone; other rows omit it.

clone_size	j_call	v_call	d_call	cdr3_nt	cdr3_aa
NA	TRBJ1-3	TRBV2	TRBD1	TGTGCCAGCAGTGAACAGGGGGCGACTGGAAACACCATATATTTT	CASSEQGATGNTIYF
NA	TRBJ1-2	TRBV9	NA	TGTGCCAGCAGCCCCCGGGACACGGGAACCTATGGCTACACCTTC	CASSPRDTGTYGYTF
NA	TRBJ1-3	TRBV28	NA	TGTGCCAGCAGTACCGAGAGAGCAGGAAACACCATATATTTT	CASSTERAGNTIYF
NA	TRBJ2-2	TRBV27	NA	TGTGCCAGCAGTTACAGGACAGCGAACACCGGGGAGCTGTTTTTT	CASSYRTANTGELFF
few	TRBJ2-5	TRBV6-5	NA	TGTGCCAGCAGTTATCCAGGTCAAGAGACCCAGTACTTC	CASSYPGQETQYF
once	TRBJ2-7	TRBV19	TRBD2	TGTGCCAGTAGCCGGGGACTAGCGACCGACGAGCAGTACTTC	CASSRGLATDEQYF
NA	TRBJ1-2	TRBV18	TRBD1	TGTGCCAGCTCACCCGGGACAGGGGAGTTCTATGGCTACACCTTC	CASSPGTGEFYGYTF
NA	TRBJ2-5	TRBV12-1	NA	TGTGCCAGCAGGGTCGACTGCCCCCTTAACTTC	CASRVDCPLNF
NA	TRBJ2-2	TRBV9	NA	TGTGCCAGCAGCGTCTGGTCCCGCGGCGGGGAGCTGTTTTTT	CASSVWSRGGELFF
NA	TRBJ2-6	TRBV6-5	TRBD1	TGTGCCAGCAGCCGGACAGGCTCTGGGGCCAACGTCCTGACTTTC	CASSRTGSGANVLTF
few	TRBJ1-5	TRBV2	NA	TGTGCCAGCACCGAGGGTGGCTCTAAAAATCAGCCCCAGCATTTT	CASTEGGSKNQPQHF
NA	TRBJ2-1	TRBV7-2	NA	TGTGCCAGCACCATTTCCTCTACAGCCTCCTACAATGAGCAGTTCTTC	CASTISSTASYNEQFF
NA	TRBJ1-2	TRBV5-6	NA	TGTGCCAGCAGCGTGACAGGCTATGGCTACACCTTC	CASSVTGYGYTF
NA	TRBJ1-1	TRBV27	NA	TGTGCCAGCAGTCCCAACCTCGGCGGCGGGGCTGAAGCTTTCTTT	CASSPNLGGGAEAFF
NA	TRBJ2-5	TRBV5-1	NA	TGCGCCAGCAGCCTCGGACGGGGAAAAGAGACCCAGTACTTC	CASSLGRGKETQYF
NA	TRBJ1-2	TRBV5-1	NA	TGCGCCAGCAGCTTGGGAGGAGGGAACTATGGCTACACCTTC	CASSLGGGNYGYTF
once	TRBJ1-5	TRBV27	TRBD1	TGTGCCAGCGCTCACCAGGGGGATCAGCCCCAGCATTTT	CASAHQGDQPQHF
NA	TRBJ1-6	TRBV20-1	NA	TGCAGTGCCGGGGGTAATTCACCCCTCCACTTT	CSAGGNSPLHF
few	TRBJ2-3	TRBV5-1	NA	TGCGCCAGCAGTCGACAGGTCACCACAGATACGCAGTATTTT	CASSRQVTTDTQYF
NA	TRBJ2-7	TRBV7-2	NA	TGTGCCAGCAGCTTAAGGGGGGGACCAGGTGATAGCTCCTACGAGCAGTACTTC	CASSLRGGPGDSSYEQYF
NA	TRBJ2-1	TRBV11-1	NA	TGTGCCAGCAGCCAAGGTTTAGGGGCAGGGTACTCTGGGCAGTTCTTC	CASSQGLGAGYSGQFF
NA	TRBJ1-5	TRBV5-6	NA	TGTGCCAGCAGCTCCCGGGGGAATCAGCCCCAGCATTTT	CASSSRGNQPQHF
few	TRBJ1-1	TRBV7-2	NA	TGTGCCAGCCCGGGGGGGGGCACTGAAGCTTTCTTT	CASPGGGTEAFF
NA	TRBJ2-7	TRBV10-3	NA	TGTGCCATCAGTGAGTCCAGGATTCAAAACTCCTACGAGCAGTACTTC	CAISESRIQNSYEQYF
NA	TRBJ1-5	TRBV28	NA	TGTGCCAGCAGTTTAGTACAAAAATATCAGCCCCAGCATTTT	CASSLVQKYQPQHF
NA	TRBJ2-2	TRBV19	NA	TGTGCCAGTAGTATACGGTTTGTGGACACCGGGGAGCTGTTTTTT	CASSIRFVDTGELFF
NA	TRBJ1-2	TRBV27	NA	TGTGCCAGCAGTTTCCGACAGACGACGGCCGCTAACTATGGCTACACCTTC	CASSFRQTTAANYGYTF
NA	TRBJ1-3	TRBV11-2	NA	TGTGCCAGCAGCTTGGCCTCTGGAAACACCATATATTTT	CASSLASGNTIYF
NA	TRBJ2-6	TRBV4-2	TRBD1	TGTGCCAGCAGCCGCCAACAGGGGATCTCTGGGGCCAACGTCCTGACTTTC	CASSRQQGISGANVLTF
NA	TRBJ1-1	TRBV19	NA	TGTGCCGGTAGTATGGCGCAGGGGACTGAAGCTTTCTTT	CAGSMAQGTEAFF
NA	TRBJ1-5	TRBV7-9	NA	TGTGCCAGCAGCTTCGGTACAGGGCCAAGCAATCAGCCCCAGCATTTT	CASSFGTGPSNQPQHF
NA	TRBJ2-1	TRBV19	NA	TGTGCCAGTAGTACCCTAATAGGGGCTGGTGAGCAGTTCTTC	CASSTLIGAGEQFF
NA	TRBJ2-2	TRBV28	TRBD2	TGTGCCAGCAACCTCCGGAGAGATAGCGGGGGGTCGGCCGGGGAGCTGTTTTTT	CASNLRRDSGGSAGELFF
NA	TRBJ2-7	TRBV5-1	NA	TGCGCCAGCAGGTTCGGAGTCATAAACTCCTACGAGCAGTACTTC	CASRFGVINSYEQYF
NA	TRBJ2-1	TRBV7-8	NA	TGTGCCAGCAGCTTAGGTCGGGATTCCTACAATGAGCAGTTCTTC	CASSLGRDSYNEQFF
few	TRBJ2-3	TRBV2	TRBD2	TGTGCCAGCATCCCCGGGGGGCGGGGGGGCGGCACAGATACGCAGTATTTT	CASIPGGRGGGTDTQYF
once	TRBJ2-7	TRBV27	NA	TGTGCCAGCACCTCAGGGAGGAAAGCCGGGGGATACGAGCAGTACTTC	CASTSGRKAGGYEQYF
NA	TRBJ1-1	TRBV5-1	TRBD1	TGCGCCAGCAGCTTGGGGGACAGGGGGCGGAACACTGAAGCTTTCTTT	CASSLGDRGRNTEAFF
NA	TRBJ1-2	TRBV5-6	NA	TGTGCCAGCAGAATTGACAGGACCTCAGGGGGCTACACCTTC	CASRIDRTSGGYTF
NA	TRBJ2-3	TRBV7-9	NA	TGTTCCAGCAGCTCTCCTCGCGGGGGCTCCACAGATACGCAGTATTTT	CSSSSPRGGSTDTQYF
NA	TRBJ2-3	TRBV7-3	TRBD2	TGTGCCAGCAAGGAGCGGGGAGACACAGATACGCAGTATTTT	CASKERGDTDTQYF
NA	TRBJ1-2	TRBV6-1	NA	TGTGCCAGCAGTGAATCTGGGGGCCTCCGCCCCTATGGCTACACCTTC	CASSESGGLRPYGYTF
NA	TRBJ1-2	TRBV27	NA	TGTGCCAGCAGTTTAAAATGGGCTCACTATGGCTACACCTTC	CASSLKWAHYGYTF
NA	TRBJ2-1	TRBV4-1	NA	TGCGCCAGCAGCCTCCTCAGGGCTGGTGAGCAGTTCTTC	CASSLLRAGEQFF
NA	TRBJ2-1	TRBV10-3	TRBD2	TGTGCCATCAGTGGCAATCTAGCGGGGGGTCTAAATGAGCAGTTCTTC	CAISGNLAGGLNEQFF
NA	TRBJ2-5	TRBV4-3	TRBD2	TGCGCCAGCAGCCAAGCAACCAGCGGGGGTGAAAGAGAGACCCAGTACTTC	CASSQATSGGERETQYF
NA	TRBJ2-5	TRBV7-2	NA	TGTGCCAGCAGCTTAGGGTACGGTGCGTACTTC	CASSLGYGAYF
NA	TRBJ2-7	TRBV6-6	NA	TGTGCCAGCAGCTTCGACAGAACCGAGCAGTACTTC	CASSFDRTEQYF
NA	TRBJ2-4	TRBV7-2	NA	TGTGCCAGCAGCTTAGAATGGGGGGGCGTAAGCATTCAGTACTTC	CASSLEWGGVSIQYF
NA	TRBJ2-1	TRBV11-3	NA	TGTGCCAGCAGCTTCTCAGGGGTGTCACAGTTCTTC	CASSFSGVSQFF
NA	TRBJ2-1	TRBV6-5	NA	TGTGCCAGCAGTTACTCCACAGGGAACAATGAGCAGTTCTTC	CASSYSTGNNEQFF
NA	TRBJ2-3	TRBV27	NA	TGTGCCAGCAGACGTGTGGGGGCTGCAGATACGCAGTATTTT	CASRRVGAADTQYF
NA	TRBJ1-1	TRBV7-9	NA	TGTTCCACCGGACCAGGGGCTGAAGCTTTCTTT	CSTGPGAEAFF
NA	TRBJ1-5	TRBV6-1	TRBD1	TGTGCCAGCAGTGAACGACAGGGGAGCAGCAATCAGCCCCAGCATTTT	CASSERQGSSNQPQHF
NA	TRBJ1-5	TRBV7-9	TRBD1	TGTGCCAGCGGACAGGGCAATCAGCCCCAGCATTTT	CASGQGNQPQHF
few	TRBJ2-3	TRBV18	TRBD1	TGTGCCAGCTCACCCCGGACAGGGAGTCCAGATACGCAGTATTTT	CASSPRTGSPDTQYF
NA	TRBJ1-2	TRBV4-3	NA	TGCGCCAGCAGCCAAGGGGCCAGGAGGGACTATGGCTACACCTTC	CASSQGARRDYGYTF
NA	TRBJ2-3	TRBV18	NA	TGTGCCAGCTCACCACCGTATGGGGCCTCAGATACGCAGTATTTT	CASSPPYGASDTQYF
NA	TRBJ1-5	TRBV4-3	TRBD1	TGCGCCAGCAGCCAAGGGGACAGTCTCAATCAGCCCCAGCATTTT	CASSQGDSLNQPQHF
NA	TRBJ1-4	TRBV19	NA	TGTGCCAGTAGTATAGACAGGGAAGGCCCACAAAAACTGTTTTTT	CASSIDREGPQKLFF